This TCR beta chain was recovered during a study of technical replicates of blood from a few donors. The assay was immunoSEQ multiplex PCR, and TCRdb's table has in-frame clones only and misses some. In the table there are 75,000 to 100,000 clones, approximately 96% of which are singletons. Germline V gene sequence: CDR1 MDHEN, CDR2 SYDVKM. J lost 0 bases, V lost 7 bases, and 17 bases had no gene match. The CDR3 runs 19 residues. The chain recombines TRBV28 with TRBJ2-1, with 8 bases matching TRBD1. Specimen: T cells isolated from PBMCs. The receptor's source is a human donor in good health. The CDR3 loop is CASNKRTGLSRYSYNEQFF. The CDR3, as DNA: TGTGCCAGCAATAAAAGGACAGGGTTGTCACGGTACTCCTACAATGAGCAGTTCTTC. Together with reference TRBV28 and TRBJ2-1, the CDR3 gives the full variable domain: DVKVTQSSRYLVKRTGEKVFLECVQDMDHENMFWYRQDPGLGLRLIYFSYDVKMKEKGDIPEGYSVSREKKERFSLILESASTNQTSMYLCASNKRTGLSRYSYNEQFFGPGTRLTVL.